A single sample gave rise to the 5 T cell receptor beta chains below, sequenced in a study of cytomegalovirus exposure and HLA in healthy donors. The PCR was carried out with 60 Vbeta primers and 13 Jbeta primers. Some clones are missing from TCRdb's copy, which holds only in-frame ones; the method was immunoSEQ multiplex PCR. The table lists over 90,000 clones, roughly two thirds of them singletons. Specimen: PBMCs. The receptors originated from a woman aged 45-60 years in good health and CMV-seropositive.

The CDR3 protein is CASSLPGQGNTEAFF. CDR3 sequence (DNA): TGTGCCAGCAGTTTACCGGGACAGGGGAACACTGAAGCTTTCTTT. This chain connects TRBV6-5 to TRBJ1-1; 9 bases map to TRBD1. From germline, CDR1 is MNHEY and CDR2 SVGAGI. V was pared by 4 bases and J by 1 base, with 4 bases of the junction left unmatched. The CDR3 extends over 15 amino acids.

The chain is built from TRBV9 and TRBJ2-7; 9 bases map to TRBD1. With 2 bases clipped from V and 5 bases from J, the junction kept 2 bases outside the gene matches. The CDR3 extends over 13 amino acids. Germline V gives CDR1 SGDLS, CDR2 YYNGEE. The CDR3 is CASSVRDRDEQYF. CDR3 nucleotides: TGTGCCAGCAGCGTCCGGGACAGGGACGAGCAGTACTTC.

The V and J genes are TRBV30 and TRBJ2-7, with 11 bases matching TRBD1. Germline V lookup: CDR1 GTSNPN, CDR2 SVGIG (reference sequence). The CDR3 runs to 16 residues. V dropped 3 bases and J dropped 7; count of bases not matched to a gene: 14. CDR3 in amino acids: CAWSTGTGGPRGEQYF. For the CDR3, the DNA is TGTGCCTGGAGCACCGGGACAGGGGGGCCCCGGGGTGAGCAGTACTTC.

The rearrangement joins TRBV11-1 to TRBJ2-2, with 7 bases aligning to TRBD2. Per germline, CDR1 SGHAT and CDR2 FQDESV (reference sequence). The V segment lost 5 bases and the J segment 2 bases; nucleotides outside the gene matches: 8. This CDR3 comprises 16 residues. CDR3 nucleotide sequence: TGTGCCAGCAGCCTATACAGCGGGGCTAACACCGGGGAGCTGTTTTTT. It is translated as CASSLYSGANTGELFF.

The chain links TRBV7-2 to TRBJ1-2; 7 nucleotides match TRBD1. V gave up 4 bases and J gave up 4 bases; unmatched junction bases: 9. Germline V gives CDR1 SGHTA, CDR2 FQGNSA. The CDR3 is 15 residues long. The CDR3 sequence: CASSSPTGWGYGYTF. The CDR3 DNA follows: TGTGCCAGCAGCTCGCCGACAGGGTGGGGCTATGGCTACACCTTC. The full variable domain, completed using reference TRBV7-2 and TRBJ1-2, is GAGVSQSPSNKVTEKGKDVELRCDPISGHTALYWYRQSLGQGLEFLIYFQGNSAPDKSGLPSDRFSAERTGGSVSTLTIQRTQQEDSAVYLCASSSPTGWGYGYTFGSGTRLTVV.